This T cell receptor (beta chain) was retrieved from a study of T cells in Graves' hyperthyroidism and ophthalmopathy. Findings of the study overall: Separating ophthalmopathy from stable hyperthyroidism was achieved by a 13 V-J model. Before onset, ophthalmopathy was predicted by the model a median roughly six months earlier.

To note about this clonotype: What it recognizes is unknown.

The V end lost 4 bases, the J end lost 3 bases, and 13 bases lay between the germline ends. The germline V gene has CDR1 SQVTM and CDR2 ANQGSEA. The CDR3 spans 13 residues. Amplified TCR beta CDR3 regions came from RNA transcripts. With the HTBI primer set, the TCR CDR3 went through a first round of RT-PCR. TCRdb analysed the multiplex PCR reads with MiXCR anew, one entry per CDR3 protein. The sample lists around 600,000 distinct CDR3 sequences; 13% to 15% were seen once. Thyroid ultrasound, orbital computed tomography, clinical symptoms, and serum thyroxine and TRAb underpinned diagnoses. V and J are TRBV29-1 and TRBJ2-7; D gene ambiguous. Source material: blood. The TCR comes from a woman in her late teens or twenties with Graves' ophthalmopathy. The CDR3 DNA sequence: TGCAGCGTTGCAGTCCTCGGGTTCTACGAGCAGTACTTC. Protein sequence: CSVAVLGFYEQYF.